The entry below describes one T cell receptor beta chain. Its target is not known. Deep-level assay runs were performed. TCRdb keeps only in-frame clones here, not all; method: immunoSEQ multiplex PCR. The sample lists 650,000 to 800,000 clones, about 91% seen once, with about 24% in the top ten. This entry belongs to a study of shared clonotypes between healthy human individuals. Turning to the study itself: Researchers assigned three CD4 naive, three CD4 memory, two CD8 naive and one CD8 memory plate to each donor.

General study results and limits: Sampling covered blood only; tissue repertoires likely differ. A small donor pool kept down the genetic and exposure-history diversity that was represented.

The CDR3 extends over 14 amino acids. Looked up from germline, CDR1 is SGHTA and CDR2 is FQGNSA. As defined, naive CD8 cells were CD45RO-negative and positively selected for CCR7, with terminally differentiated effector memory CD45RA+ cells excluded. J is TRBJ2-5 and V is TRBV7-2; D is uncertain. The J call is doubtful: the DNA matches TRBJ2-7 better. This receptor was identified in a young man in good health. The sequencing input was naive CD8+ T cells sorted from blood. Here the CDR3 reads CASSLGSGSYEQYF. The CDR3 DNA follows: TGTGCCAGCAGCTTAGGTTCAGGATCCTACGAGCAGTACTTC.